These 8 T cell receptor beta chains were all obtained from the same sample, sequenced in a study of cytomegalovirus exposure and HLA in healthy donors. The PCR contained 60 Vbeta and 13 Jbeta primers. Assay: immunoSEQ multiplex PCR; the TCRdb copy retains only in-frame clones and omits some. The data hold some 96,000 clones, with around 77% observed a single time. Sequencing was performed on PBMCs. The source of these receptors is a female donor in good health and CMV-seronegative.

The chain carries TRBV10-3 and TRBJ2-1, with 12 bases fitting TRBD2. There are 17 residues in the CDR3. The germline V gene has CDR1 ENHRY and CDR2 SYGVKD. The J segment lost 2 bases and the V segment lost 2 bases, leaving 4 bases of the junction unmatched. The CDR3 loop is CAISERGLAGPYNEQFF. In nucleotides, the CDR3 is TGTGCCATCAGTGAGAGGGGACTAGCGGGCCCCTACAATGAGCAGTTCTTC.

A word on this clone: Other DNA sequences in this specimen translate into the identical CDR3. The chain employs TRBV29-1 and TRBJ2-5; 9 bases line up with TRBD1. Unmatched junction bases numbered 5, after V lost 7 bases and J lost 5 bases. Germline V gene data show CDR1 as SQVTM and CDR2 as ANQGSEA. This CDR3 has 12 residues. The CDR3 DNA is TGCAGCGGGCACAGGGGGCAGGAGACCCAGTACTTC. Protein: CSGHRGQETQYF.

The count of this clone is one. Its ends do not fully match the called genes, so a read error is possible. V is TRBV7-9 and J is TRBJ1-5; D call uncertain. The germline gives CDR1 SEHNR, CDR2 FQNEAQ (reference sequence). The CDR3 has 12 amino acids. CDR3 DNA sequence: TGTTCCAGCAGTGCTCCGGGGCAGCCCCAGCATTTT. It specifies CSSSAPGQPQHF.

The chain recombines TRBV7-2 with TRBJ2-5, with a tentative D call TRBD1 (7 bases). Per the germline V gene, CDR1 is SGHTA and CDR2 is FQGNSA. The CDR3 extends over 16 amino acids. The germline V and J ends were trimmed by 1 base and 5 bases, with 17 bases remaining between them. Here the CDR3 reads CASSLGAGGSMETQYF. CDR3 DNA sequence: TGTGCCAGCAGCTTAGGTGCAGGGGGGAGCATGGAGACCCAGTACTTC.

This clone showed up just a few times. This chain uses TRBV19 with TRBJ2-1, with 11 bases fitting TRBD2. V lost 1 base to trimming and J lost 7 bases; unmatched junction nucleotides: 9. CDR1 is LNHDA and CDR2 is SQIVND in the germline V gene (reference sequence). The CDR3 extends over 17 amino acids. CDR3 bases: TGTGCCAGTAGTATAGCTTTCACTAGCGGGAGCTGGAATGAGCAGTTCTTC. Protein: CASSIAFTSGSWNEQFF.

As regards this clone: A read error may account for a junction end that differs from germline. The chain links TRBV7-9 to TRBJ2-7, with a tentative D call TRBD2 (6 bases). The V gene's germline CDR1 is SEHNR and CDR2 FQNEAQ (reference sequence). The CDR3 is 18 residues long. CDR3 sequence: CSSSLPPEGPSFIYEQYF. Here the CDR3 DNA reads TGTTCCAGCAGCTTACCCCCGGAGGGCCCTTCCTTCATCTACGAGCAGTACTTC.

The chain uses TRBV6-4 and TRBJ2-6; 12 bases agree with TRBD1. Germline V gene data show CDR1 as MRHNA and CDR2 as SNTAGT. This CDR3 spans 17 amino acids. J lost 2 bases, V lost 3 bases, and 2 bases had no gene match. The CDR3 region has the DNA TGTGCCAGCAGTGAGGGACAGGGGGCGGCTGGGGCCAACGTCCTGACTTTC. Its protein product is CASSEGQGAAGANVLTF.

The chain joins TRBV23-1 to TRBJ2-1, with 10 bases that match TRBD1. TRBV23-1 is filed as an ORF, its function uncertain. The CDR3 is made up of 17 amino acids. V shed 1 base and J 7 bases; nucleotides not matched to a gene: 10. CDR3 in amino acids: CASSQWGGDRGGNEQFF. As DNA, the CDR3 is TGCGCCAGCAGTCAATGGGGGGGGGACAGGGGTGGGAATGAGCAGTTCTTC.